Sequencing of this T cell receptor (beta chain) was carried out in a study of T cells in Graves' hyperthyroidism and ophthalmopathy. The CDR3 regions of TCR beta were amplified from RNA transcripts. Primed by the HTBI set, a first-round RT-PCR was run on the TCR CDR3. Each CDR3 protein is one row after TCRdb ran MiXCR on the multiplex PCR reads. The sample holds about 570,000 distinct CDR3 sequences, roughly 46% seen once. Orbital computed tomography, thyroid ultrasound, serum thyroxine and TRAb, and clinical symptoms together informed the diagnoses. With regard to this clonotype: An end of the junction differs from the germline gene, which may be a read error.

The TCR originated in an adult woman with Graves' disease, either hyperthyroidism or ophthalmopathy (not recorded which). Specimen: peripheral blood or thyroid tissue (not recorded which).

The CDR3 loop reads CASSYALTAGLTDTQYF. The CDR3 region has the DNA TGTGCCAGCAGTTACGCTTTGACAGCGGGGCTCACAGATACGCAGTATTTT. V usage is TRBV10-3 and J usage is TRBJ2-3, with TRBD2 identical over 7 bases. CDR1 is ENHRY and CDR2 is SYGVKD in the germline V gene. The CDR3 length is 17 residues.